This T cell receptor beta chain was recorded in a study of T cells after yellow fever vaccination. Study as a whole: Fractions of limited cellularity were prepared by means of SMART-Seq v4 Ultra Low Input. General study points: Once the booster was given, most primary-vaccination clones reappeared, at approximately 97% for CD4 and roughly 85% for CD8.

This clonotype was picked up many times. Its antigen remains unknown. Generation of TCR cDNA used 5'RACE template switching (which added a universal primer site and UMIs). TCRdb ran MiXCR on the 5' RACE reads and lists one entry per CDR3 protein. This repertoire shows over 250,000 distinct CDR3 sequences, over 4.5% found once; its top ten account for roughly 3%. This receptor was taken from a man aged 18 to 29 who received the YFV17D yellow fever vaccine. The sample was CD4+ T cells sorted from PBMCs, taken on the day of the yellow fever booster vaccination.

The chain's CDR3 is CASSSRENTEAFF. The CDR3 DNA follows: TGTGCCAGCAGCTCCCGGGAGAACACTGAAGCTTTCTTT. The gene calls are TRBV3-1 and TRBJ1-1; the D is unclear. In germline, CDR1 is LGHDT, CDR2 YNNKEL (reference sequence). The CDR3 spans 13 residues. Trimming left V 5 bases short and J 1 base short, with 8 bases between.